This T cell receptor beta chain was sequenced during a study of blood T cell repertoires in COVID-19. The CDR3 spans 15 residues. Germline loops: CDR1 MNHNS, CDR2 SASEGT. Trimming left V 7 bases short and J 0 bases short, with 13 bases between. The repertoire was sequenced with immunoSEQ multiplex PCR; TCRdb's copy has only in-frame clones and lacks some. The sample shows 97,000 or so clones, around 90% of them seen only once. The sequence came from a woman in her forties or fifties with COVID-19, enrolled during active disease. Material: peripheral blood. The chain joins TRBV6-1 to TRBJ2-1; D is possibly TRBD1 (6 bases). CDR3 nucleotides: TGTGCCAGCATCATGGACAGAAGCTCCTACAATGAGCAGTTCTTC. Translated, it gives CASIMDRSSYNEQFF.